The source of this T cell receptor (beta chain) is a study of cytomegalovirus exposure and HLA in healthy donors. With 6 bases clipped from V and 8 bases from J, the junction kept 8 bases outside the gene matches. The CDR3 runs 13 residues. Germline assignment: CDR1 SGHVS and CDR2 FQNEAQ. Findings of the study overall: A missense variant in DCLRE1C was later tied to TCR beta V- and J-gene trimming. Upon later analysis, TCR association rates were observed to vary by HLA locus, being highest for DRB1 and lowest for HLA-C.

Both 60 Vbeta primers and 13 Jbeta primers went into the PCR. TCRdb keeps only in-frame clones here, not all; method: immunoSEQ multiplex PCR. The sample carries roughly 150,000 clones, 60% to 80% recorded once. With regard to this clone: Its antigen is undetermined.

This receptor was identified in a male donor in good health and CMV-seronegative. Sequences were obtained from PBMCs. The chain is built from TRBV7-8 and TRBJ1-2, with TRBD1 matching 8 bases. The CDR3 region has the DNA TGTGCCAGCAGGCCGCAGGGGGCGAGGGGCTACACCTTC. This translates into CASRPQGARGYTF.